A single sample gave rise to the 19 T cell receptor beta chains below, sequenced in a study of blood T cell repertoires in COVID-19. TCRdb's table, derived via immunoSEQ multiplex PCR, lists solely in-frame clones and lacks some. The repertoire holds roughly 16,000 clones, with 70% to 90% as singletons. The source material was peripheral blood. The receptors derive from a man at least 80 years old with acute or convalescent COVID-19.

The chain uses TRBV2 and TRBJ2-1, with a weak D call TRBD2 (6 bases). The CDR3 extends over 13 amino acids. Germline V gene data show CDR1 as SNHLY and CDR2 as FYNNEI. The V and J ends lost 0 bases and 10 bases respectively, with 10 bases between them. The CDR3 DNA reads TGTGCCAGCAGTGAAGCACTAGCTGGGGAGCAGTTCTTC. Translated, it gives CASSEALAGEQFF.

The gene calls are TRBV5-6 and TRBJ2-5, with 9 bases matching TRBD2. Germline lookup yields CDR1 SGHDT and CDR2 YYEEEE. CDR3 length equals 14 residues. J gave up 4 bases and V 4 bases, and 5 bases lay outside the gene matches. The CDR3 region is CASSLGSGRETQYF. CDR3 nucleotides: TGTGCCAGCAGCCTGGGTAGCGGGAGAGAGACCCAGTACTTC.

The rearrangement joins TRBV7-2 to TRBJ2-1; 7 nucleotides agree with TRBD1. CDR1 and CDR2 from the germline V gene are SGHTA and FQGNSA. The CDR3 is 15 residues long. V was pared by 1 base and J by 7 bases, with 7 bases of the junction left unmatched. This CDR3 reads CASSLVEGAGNEQFF. Written as DNA, the CDR3 is TGTGCCAGCAGCTTAGTTGAGGGGGCTGGGAATGAGCAGTTCTTC.

J is TRBJ1-2 and V is TRBV7-8, with no clear D. V gave up 4 bases and J gave up 7 bases, with 13 bases separating them. This CDR3 region has 13 residues. CDR1 SGHVS and CDR2 FQNEAQ come from the germline V gene. CDR3 loop: CASSSLSTGGYTF. CDR3 nucleotide sequence: TGTGCCAGCAGCTCCCTTTCCACCGGTGGCTACACCTTC.

This chain joins TRBV5-8 and TRBJ1-5; 9 bases align to TRBD1. This CDR3 region has 17 residues. V gave up 4 bases and J gave up 6 bases; unmatched junction bases: 14. Germline assignment: CDR1 SGHTS and CDR2 YDEGEE. The CDR3 region is CASSLFTGTGTGQPQHF. The CDR3 coding sequence is TGTGCCAGCAGCCTTTTTACCGGGACAGGGACTGGTCAGCCCCAGCATTTT.

V usage is TRBV2 and J usage is TRBJ2-5, with D maybe TRBD1 (7 bases). With 8 bases removed from V and 5 bases from J, the gap between germline ends came to 24 bases. CDR3 size: 16 residues. Germline V gene sequence: CDR1 SNHLY, CDR2 FYNNEI. CDR3 sequence (DNA): TGTGCCAGCGTTATTGGTCTCGCGACAGGGAGGGAGACCCAGTACTTC. Its translation is CASVIGLATGRETQYF.

The chain is built from TRBV10-2 and TRBJ2-7, with 9 bases lining up with TRBD1. Germline loops: CDR1 WSHSY, CDR2 SAAADI. Trimming took 3 bases from V and 6 from J; bases not matched to a gene: 3. CDR3 size: 13 residues. For the CDR3, the DNA is TGCGCCAGCAGTGAACAGGGGGCGGGCGAGCAGTACTTC. It is translated as CASSEQGAGEQYF.

The chain has TRBV5-1 and TRBJ2-1; D is possibly TRBD2 (7 bases). Looked up from germline, CDR1 is SGHRS and CDR2 is YFSETQ. V shed 4 bases and J shed 4 bases, with 15 bases lying between them. There are 15 residues in the CDR3. CDR3: CASSTSGTLYNEQFF. The CDR3 DNA reads as TGCGCCAGCAGCACGAGCGGGACACTATACAATGAGCAGTTCTTC.

The J gene is TRBJ1-1, the V gene TRBV9, with D hard to call. The V gene lost 1 base and the J gene lost 3 bases, with 10 bases spanning the gap. CDR3 length: 14 amino acids. CDR1 and CDR2 (germline): SGDLS, YYNGEE. CDR3 protein: CASSVTADYTEAFF. The CDR3 nucleotides are TGTGCCAGCAGCGTAACGGCGGACTACACTGAAGCTTTCTTT.

V gene TRBV5-4 combines with J gene TRBJ2-1, with TRBD2 matching 8 bases. Looked up from germline, CDR1 is SGHNT and CDR2 is YYREEE (reference sequence). The CDR3 length is 15 residues. The trim removed 5 bases at V and 5 bases at J, leaving 9 bases unmatched. As DNA, the CDR3 is TGTGCCAGCAGATCGGGACTAGATAATCACAATGAGCAGTTCTTC. This gives the protein CASRSGLDNHNEQFF.

The V and J genes are TRBV11-2 and TRBJ2-1, with 7 bases lining up with TRBD2. The germline gives CDR1 SGHAT, CDR2 FQNNGV. The CDR3 is 16 residues long. J was trimmed by 0 bases and V by 5 bases; bases with no gene match: 7. The CDR3 region is CASSISAGSSYNEQFF. CDR3 coding DNA: TGTGCCAGCAGCATCTCAGCGGGGTCCTCCTACAATGAGCAGTTCTTC.

The V gene is TRBV6-5, the J gene TRBJ1-5, with TRBD1 as a possible D gene (6 bases). This CDR3 is 14 amino acids long. Trimming shortened V by 4 bases and J by 3 bases, and 10 bases separated the two germline ends. Germline CDR1 MNHEY, CDR2 SVGAGI. CDR3 sequence reads: CASSSGQHNQPQHF. The CDR3 region has the DNA TGTGCCAGCAGTTCTGGACAGCACAATCAGCCCCAGCATTTT.

The chain employs TRBV15 and TRBJ1-5; D gene uncertain. With 0 bases removed from V and 6 bases from J, the gap between germline ends came to 9 bases. The CDR3 spans 14 residues. Germline assignment: CDR1 LNHNV and CDR2 YYDKDF (reference sequence). The CDR3 bases are TGTGCCACCAGCAGAGATAGAGGGCGTCAGCCCCAGCATTTT. Its translation: CATSRDRGRQPQHF.

The V and J genes are TRBV6-5 and TRBJ2-1, with D unresolved. This CDR3 comprises 14 residues. V gave up 4 bases and J gave up 7 bases, with 14 bases separating them. Germline V gives CDR1 MNHEY, CDR2 SVGAGI. CDR3 sequence: CASSSGTRRNEQFF. CDR3 in DNA: TGTGCCAGCAGTTCGGGTACTCGGCGGAATGAGCAGTTCTTC.

CDR3 sequence: CAISEVGQGNKGYTF. CDR3 nucleotide sequence: TGTGCCATCAGTGAAGTTGGGCAGGGAAATAAAGGCTACACCTTC. The chain has TRBV10-3 and TRBJ1-2; D might be TRBD1 (5 bases). Germline lookup yields CDR1 ENHRY and CDR2 SYGVKD. Between the trimmed V and J ends, which lost 3 bases and 8 bases, there was a span of 19 bases. The CDR3 is made up of 15 amino acids.

The chain recombines TRBV19 with TRBJ1-4, with D maybe TRBD1 (5 bases). CDR1 LNHDA and CDR2 SQIVND come from the germline V gene (reference sequence). The CDR3 length is 13 residues. The V end lost 6 bases, the J end lost 4 bases, and 9 bases lay between the germline ends. The CDR3 loop reads CASRGVYNEKLFF. The CDR3 coding sequence is TGTGCCAGTAGAGGGGTCTATAATGAAAAACTGTTTTTT.

In its sample, this clone was seen once. J is TRBJ2-6 and V is TRBV9; 7 bases are a match to TRBD1. There are 16 residues in the CDR3. V shed 4 bases and J 1 base; nucleotides not matched to a gene: 5. The germline V gene encodes CDR1 SGDLS and CDR2 YYNGEE. The CDR3 DNA follows: TGTGCCAGCAGCCCAACGACAGGGTCTGGGGCCAACGTCCTGACTTTC. Protein product: CASSPTTGSGANVLTF.

This chain connects TRBV28 to TRBJ1-3, with TRBD1 matching 8 bases. The ends lost 2 bases at V and 4 bases at J; junction bases unmatched: 4. Germline CDR1 reads MDHEN; CDR2 reads SYDVKM. This CDR3 is built from 15 residues. The CDR3 DNA sequence: TGTGCCAGCAGTTTAATCGGGACAGGAGGAAACACCATATATTTT. Protein: CASSLIGTGGNTIYF.

J is TRBJ2-5 and V is TRBV2, with TRBD1 matching 7 bases. The J segment lost 1 base and the V segment lost 8 bases, leaving 7 bases of the junction unmatched. The CDR3 is 14 residues long. CDR1 and CDR2 (germline): SNHLY, FYNNEI. CDR3 sequence reads: CASVKQGTQETQYF. The DNA for the CDR3 is TGTGCCAGCGTCAAACAGGGGACCCAAGAGACCCAGTACTTC.